This entry concerns a single T cell receptor beta chain. The antigen is not known. The sample comes from a study of shared clonotypes between healthy human individuals. General study points: Rarefaction revealed incomplete sorted-subset sequencing despite large depth. In this cohort, only blood was sampled, and tissue repertoires likely differ.

This CDR3 spans 16 amino acids. Per the germline V gene, CDR1 is SSHAT and CDR2 is FNYEAQ (reference sequence). V was cut by 0 bases and J by 0 bases, with 12 bases left in between. Caucasian adults residing in Nashville, Tennessee made up all the donors. Method: immunoSEQ multiplex PCR; TCRdb's copy keeps in-frame clones and lacks some. This table holds 1,500,000 or so clones, approximately 98.5% found once. Sequencing was done on a sample of naive CD4+ T cells sorted from blood. Indicated subset: CD45RA+ positively selected. V and J are TRBV7-7 and TRBJ2-7, with D unclear. The TCR originated in a man aged 25 to 40 in good health. CDR3 residues: CASSLARDIFSYEQYF. The CDR3 DNA reads TGTGCCAGCAGCTTAGCCCGTGACATCTTCTCCTACGAGCAGTACTTC.